These 11 T cell receptor beta chains were sequenced from one sample in a study of T cells in localized non-small cell lung cancer. Produced via immunoSEQ multiplex PCR; TCRdb's table is partial and in-frame only. The profile shows tens of thousands of clones, more than 85% of them singletons. Source: PBMCs, taken before any cancer treatment. The receptor source for this set is a man aged 35-69 years with stage II lung adenocarcinoma.

Of note for this clone: Compared with germline, one end of the junction differs, possibly owing to a read error. The chain has TRBV15 and TRBJ1-5; D possibly corresponds to TRBD1 (6 bases). The germline gives CDR1 LNHNV, CDR2 YYDKDF (reference sequence). The CDR3 runs 14 residues. The CDR3: CATSRGGADQSQHF. For the CDR3, the DNA is TGTGCCACCAGCAGAGGGGGGGCAGATCAGTCCCAGCATTTT. The full variable domain, in which reference TRBV15 and TRBJ1-5 provide the parts outside the CDR3, is DAMVIQNPRYQVTQFGKPVTLSCSQTLNHNVMYWYQQKSSQAPKLLFHYYDKDFNNEADTPDNFQSRRPNTSFCFLDIRSPGLGDTAMYLCATSRGGADQSQHFGDGTRLSIL.

The rearrangement joins TRBV18 to TRBJ2-1; maybe TRBD1 (6 bases). Looked up from germline, CDR1 is KGHSH and CDR2 is LQKENI. V shed 1 base and J shed 7 bases, with 11 bases lying between them. The CDR3 is 14 residues long. The CDR3 reads CASSPLSRGNEQFF. The DNA for the CDR3 is TGTGCCAGCTCACCACTCTCCAGGGGAAATGAGCAGTTCTTC.

This chain links TRBV5-1 with TRBJ1-2; D is ambiguous. Germline-derived CDR1 and CDR2 are SGHRS and YFSETQ. The CDR3 consists of 13 residues. V lost 0 bases and J 2 bases, leaving 5 bases between the germline ends. CDR3 sequence reads: CASSLAENYGYTF. CDR3 coding DNA: TGCGCCAGCAGCTTGGCAGAGAACTATGGCTACACCTTC.

In DNA form, the CDR3 reads TGTGCCAGCAGTTACTCAACAGGGCACTCTGGAAACACCATATATTTT. This sequence encodes CASSYSTGHSGNTIYF. The chain employs TRBV6-5 and TRBJ1-3; tentative D call: TRBD1 (6 bases). Looked up from germline, CDR1 is MNHEY and CDR2 is SVGAGI. The CDR3 length is 16 residues. Trimming cost V 0 bases and J 0 bases, with 9 bases left between them.

The CDR3 region has the DNA TGTGCCAGCTCACCAACGGCAATAGGAGGCTATGGCTACACCTTC. This codes for CASSPTAIGGYGYTF. The chain has TRBV18 and TRBJ1-2; D uncertain. The germline V gene encodes CDR1 KGHSH and CDR2 LQKENI. The CDR3 is 15 residues long. Trimming cost V 2 bases and J 4 bases, with 14 bases left between them.

Turning to this clone: At one end, the junction sequence differs from germline, possibly due to a read error. The J gene is TRBJ1-2, the V gene TRBV5-5; possibly TRBD1 for D (5 bases). CDR1 and CDR2 (germline): SGHKS, YYEKEE (reference sequence). The CDR3 has 15 residues. CDR3: CASSLDRRPNYVYTF. The DNA of the CDR3 is TGTGCCAGCAGCTTGGACAGGCGACCAAACTATGTCTACACCTTC.

This chain joins TRBV5-1 and TRBJ1-4; 9 bases agree with TRBD1. Unmatched junction bases numbered 6, after V lost 1 base and J lost 8 bases. The CDR3 consists of 15 residues. The germline V gene encodes CDR1 SGHRS and CDR2 YFSETQ. The CDR3 DNA follows: TGCGCCAGCAGCTTGATCGGGACAGGGACCGAAAAACTGTTTTTT. It is translated as CASSLIGTGTEKLFF. Drawing the rest from reference TRBV5-1 and TRBJ1-4, the complete variable domain is KAGVTQTPRYLIKTRGQQVTLSCSPISGHRSVSWYQQTPGQGLQFLFEYFSETQRNKGNFPGRFSGRQFSNSRSEMNVSTLELGDSALYLCASSLIGTGTEKLFFGSGTQLSVL.

The V gene is TRBV5-4, the J gene TRBJ2-7; D is perhaps TRBD2 (7 bases). V lost 4 bases and J lost 2, with 16 bases in between. The CDR3 length is 15 residues. The germline V gene encodes CDR1 SGHNT and CDR2 YYREEE (reference sequence). The CDR3 sequence: CASSPRGGGPYEQYF. The CDR3 region has the DNA TGTGCCAGCAGCCCCAGGGGCGGGGGCCCCTACGAGCAGTACTTC.

Regarding this clone: The sample contains more than one DNA sequence encoding this CDR3. The chain employs TRBV5-1 and TRBJ2-5; D ambiguous. Germline CDR1 is SGHRS and CDR2 is YFSETQ. This CDR3 contains 13 residues. V was shortened by 0 bases and J by 1 base, with 4 bases between the two germline ends. CDR3 sequence reads: CASSLDSQETQYF. DNA of the CDR3: TGCGCCAGCAGCTTGGATAGCCAAGAGACCCAGTACTTC.

The rearrangement joins TRBV7-3 to TRBJ2-1; perhaps TRBD1 as D (6 bases). V gave up 2 bases and J gave up 7 bases, with 12 bases separating them. Germline CDR1 is SGHTA and CDR2 is FQGTGA. The CDR3 has 14 amino acids. CDR3 residues: CASSLASTGNEQFF. Written as DNA, the CDR3 is TGTGCCAGCAGCTTAGCCTCGACAGGTAATGAGCAGTTCTTC.

The chain couples TRBV30 to TRBJ2-2; TRBD1 matches 11 bases. Germline V gene lookup returns CDR1 GTSNPN and CDR2 SVGIG (reference sequence). This CDR3 spans 18 amino acids. J was trimmed by 1 base and V by 1 base; bases with no gene match: 8. CDR3 DNA: TGTGCCTGGAGTGGGGGACAGGGGGTATCCTGGAACACCGGGGAGCTGTTTTTT. This encodes CAWSGGQGVSWNTGELFF.